The following is a TCR beta chain sequence with its context. The target antigen is unknown. The sample originates from a study of T-cell memory formation after mild COVID-19. Study-wide results and limits: CM and EM subsets held most contracting CD4+ clones; EMRA held CD8+ ones. Proof of SARS-CoV-2 specificity was absent for the second-wave clones that crested on day 37.

The ends were cut back, 3 bases at V and 2 bases at J, with 22 bases in the middle. CDR3 length: 17 amino acids. Germline CDR1 and CDR2: GTSNPN and SVGIG (reference sequence). TCRdb analysed the 5' RACE reads with MiXCR anew, one entry per CDR3 protein. The table lists hundreds of thousands of distinct CDR3 sequences, 20% of them singletons. The chain employs TRBV30 and TRBJ1-2; TRBD1 is a possible D gene (6 bases). This TCR was sampled from an adult woman who had mild COVID-19 (a few samples of this study predate the infection). Cell type and time point are not known. Sequencing was done on a sample of PBMCs or a T cell subset sorted from them (not recorded which). The CDR3 region is CAWSTGTLSLLNYGYTF. In nucleotides, the CDR3 is TGTGCCTGGAGCACCGGGACATTATCACTACTAAACTATGGCTACACCTTC.